This T cell receptor beta chain was documented in a study of cytomegalovirus exposure and HLA in healthy donors. The study ran its PCR with 60 Vbeta and 13 Jbeta primers. Assay: immunoSEQ multiplex PCR; the TCRdb copy retains only in-frame clones and omits some. The sample lists a few hundred thousand clones, around 81% occurring once. With V trimmed by 5 bases and J by 5 bases, 6 bases remained unmatched. The CDR3 is made up of 16 amino acids. The V gene's germline CDR1 is LNHDA and CDR2 SQIVND (reference sequence). This chain connects TRBV19 to TRBJ2-5, with 15 positions matching TRBD2. Sequencing input: PBMCs. This receptor was obtained from a woman aged 50 to 60 in good health and CMV-seropositive. The CDR3 loop reads CASSGTSGGFSETQYF. CDR3 bases: TGTGCCAGTAGTGGGACTAGCGGGGGGTTTTCGGAGACCCAGTACTTC. Full variable domain (rest looked up from reference TRBV19 and TRBJ2-5): DGGITQSPKYLFRKEGQNVTLSCEQNLNHDAMYWYRQDPGQGLRLIYYSQIVNDFQKGDIAEGYSVSREKKESFPLTVTSAQKNPTAFYLCASSGTSGGFSETQYFGPGTRLLVL.